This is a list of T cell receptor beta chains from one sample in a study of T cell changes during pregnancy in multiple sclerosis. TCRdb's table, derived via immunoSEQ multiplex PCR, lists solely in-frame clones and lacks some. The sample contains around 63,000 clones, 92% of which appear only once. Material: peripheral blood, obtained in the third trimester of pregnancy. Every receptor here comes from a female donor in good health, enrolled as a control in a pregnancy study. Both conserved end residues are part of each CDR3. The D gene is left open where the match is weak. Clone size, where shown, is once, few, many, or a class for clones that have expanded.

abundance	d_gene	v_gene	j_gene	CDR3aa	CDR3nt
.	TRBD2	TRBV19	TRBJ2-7	CASTSGRGAGATYEQYF	TGTGCCAGTACCTCCGGGCGGGGTGCGGGAGCAACCTACGAGCAGTACTTC
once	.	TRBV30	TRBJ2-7	CAWVSLSYEQYF	TGTGCCTGGGTCTCCCTCTCCTACGAGCAGTACTTC
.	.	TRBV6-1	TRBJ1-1	CASSVLTAGDTEAFF	TGTGCCAGCAGTGTCCTGACAGCGGGGGACACTGAAGCTTTCTTT
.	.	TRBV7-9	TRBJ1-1	CASRPQGTDTEAFF	TGTGCCAGCAGGCCACAGGGTACCGACACTGAAGCTTTCTTT
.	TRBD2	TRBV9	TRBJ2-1	CASSPIGGSAGGPYNEQFF	TGTGCCAGCAGCCCCATTGGAGGGTCGGCGGGGGGGCCCTACAATGAGCAGTTCTTC
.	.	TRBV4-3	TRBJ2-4	CASSPTRGADIQYF	TGCGCCAGCAGTCCCACTCGCGGGGCAGACATTCAGTACTTC
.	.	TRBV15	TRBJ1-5	CATSRGGGRSDQPQHF	TGTGCCACCAGCAGAGGTGGAGGAAGGAGTGATCAGCCCCAGCATTTT
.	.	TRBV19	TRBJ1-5	CASSEPRQARLSNQPQHF	TGTGCCAGTAGTGAACCCCGGCAGGCACGATTGAGCAATCAGCCCCAGCATTTT
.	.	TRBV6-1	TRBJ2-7	CASSEAAGTYEQYF	TGTGCCAGCAGTGAAGCGGCAGGGACCTACGAGCAGTACTTC
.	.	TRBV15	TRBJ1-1	CATSRDQNRGSEAFF	TGTGCCACCAGCAGAGATCAGAATAGGGGCTCTGAAGCTTTCTTT
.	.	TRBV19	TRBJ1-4	CASSSLTGSTNEKLFF	TGTGCCAGTAGTTCATTGACAGGTTCAACTAATGAAAAACTGTTTTTT
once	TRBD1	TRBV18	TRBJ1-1	CASSTSPNLDRGGMNTEAFF	TGTGCCAGCTCAACCTCCCCTAACCTGGACAGGGGGGGTATGAACACTGAAGCTTTCTTT
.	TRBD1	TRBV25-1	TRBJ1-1	CASSEPTGGQEAFF	TGTGCCAGCAGTGAACCGACAGGGGGCCAAGAAGCTTTCTTT
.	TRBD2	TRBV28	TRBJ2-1	CASMRSGRALNEQFF	TGTGCCAGCATGAGGAGCGGGAGGGCCCTAAATGAGCAGTTCTTC
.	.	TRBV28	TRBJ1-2	CASSPDRQEYNYGYTF	TGTGCCAGCAGTCCCGACAGGCAGGAGTATAACTATGGCTACACCTTC
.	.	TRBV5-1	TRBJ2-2	CASRQDYNTGELFF	TGCGCCAGCAGACAGGACTATAACACCGGGGAGCTGTTTTTT
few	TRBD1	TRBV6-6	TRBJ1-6	CASSSTGPNLHF	TGTGCCAGCAGTTCGACAGGGCCTAACCTCCACTTT
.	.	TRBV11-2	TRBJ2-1	CASSSLLGYEQFF	TGTGCCAGCAGCTCCTTGCTCGGGTATGAGCAGTTCTTC
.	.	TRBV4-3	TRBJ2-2	CASSQDYTGELFF	TGCGCCAGCAGCCAAGACTACACCGGGGAGCTGTTTTTT
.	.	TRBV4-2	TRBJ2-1	CASSQSVLDEQFF	TGTGCCAGCAGCCAGTCAGTTCTAGATGAGCAGTTCTTC
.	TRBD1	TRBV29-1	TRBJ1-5	CSVRRGRGRSNQPQHF	TGCAGCGTTAGGAGGGGCAGGGGGCGAAGCAATCAGCCCCAGCATTTT
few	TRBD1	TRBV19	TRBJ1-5	CASTGQANQPQHF	TGTGCCAGTACTGGACAGGCGAATCAGCCCCAGCATTTT
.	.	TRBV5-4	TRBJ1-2	CASSLGALLHGYTF	TGTGCCAGCAGCTTGGGGGCTCTTCTCCATGGCTACACCTTC
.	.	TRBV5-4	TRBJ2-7	CASSLTATYEQYF	TGTGCCAGCAGCTTGACAGCTACCTACGAGCAGTACTTC
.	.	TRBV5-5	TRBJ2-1	CASSFHLAEALGGEQFF	TGTGCCAGCAGCTTCCATCTAGCGGAGGCCCTAGGGGGTGAGCAGTTCTTC
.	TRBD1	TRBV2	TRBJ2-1	CASSENHRGARYNEQFF	TGTGCCAGCAGTGAAAACCACAGGGGGGCTAGATACAATGAGCAGTTCTTC
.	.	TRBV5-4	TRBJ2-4	CASSLGQEKNIQYF	TGTGCCAGCAGCTTGGGACAGGAGAAAAACATTCAGTACTTC